The rows below give T cell receptor beta chains drawn from one sample of a study of CD8 T cells in Susac syndrome. TCRdb analysed the immunoSEQ multiplex PCR reads with MiXCR anew, one entry per CDR3 protein. The sample shows 330,000 or so distinct CDR3 sequences, roughly 90% of them seen only once. The sample comprised CD8+ T cells from PBMCs. All receptors derive from a human donor with multiple sclerosis. Both conserved end residues are part of each CDR3. The order of the fields is CDR3 protein, CDR3 DNA, V gene, clone size, D gene, J gene. D genes are given only for firm matches. Size is stated for part of the rows, as once, few or many counts, or as a class when the clone is expanded.

CDR3 protein: CASSFSGGVNNEQFF; CDR3 DNA: TGTGCCAGCAGCTTCAGCGGGGGGGTGAACAATGAGCAGTTCTTC; V gene: TRBV7-9; clone size: -; D gene: TRBD2; J gene: TRBJ2-1
CDR3 protein: CASSADGYTF; CDR3 DNA: TGTGCCAGCAGTGCTGATGGCTACACCTTC; V gene: TRBV25-1; clone size: -; D gene: -; J gene: TRBJ1-2
CDR3 protein: CASSETDRGTDTQYF; CDR3 DNA: TGTGCCAGCAGTGAAACGGACAGGGGCACAGATACGCAGTATTTT; V gene: TRBV2; clone size: -; D gene: TRBD1; J gene: TRBJ2-3
CDR3 protein: CASSRTGGQGQFF; CDR3 DNA: TGTGCCAGCAGCCGTACGGGGGGGCAAGGGCAGTTCTTC; V gene: TRBV5-6; clone size: -; D gene: TRBD2; J gene: TRBJ2-1
CDR3 protein: CSASQGGPGDEQYF; CDR3 DNA: TGCAGTGCTTCGCAGGGAGGGCCAGGCGACGAGCAGTACTTC; V gene: TRBV20-1; clone size: -; D gene: TRBD2; J gene: TRBJ2-7
CDR3 protein: CASSGQGEGYTF; CDR3 DNA: TGTGCCAGCAGTGGACAGGGCGAAGGCTACACCTTC; V gene: TRBV2; clone size: -; D gene: TRBD1; J gene: TRBJ1-2
CDR3 protein: CASSKLAGGTDTQYF; CDR3 DNA: TGTGCCAGCTCCAAACTAGCGGGGGGAACAGATACGCAGTATTTT; V gene: TRBV11-2; clone size: -; D gene: TRBD2; J gene: TRBJ2-3
CDR3 protein: CAWSPGFLTEAFF; CDR3 DNA: TGTGCCTGGAGCCCAGGGTTCCTGACTGAAGCTTTCTTT; V gene: TRBV30; clone size: -; D gene: -; J gene: TRBJ1-1
CDR3 protein: CASSVATGPGGRDGYTF; CDR3 DNA: TGTGCCAGCAGCGTAGCCACAGGTCCGGGGGGCAGGGATGGCTACACCTTC; V gene: TRBV9; clone size: -; D gene: -; J gene: TRBJ1-2
CDR3 protein: CASSPTSVNTGELFF; CDR3 DNA: TGCGCCAGCAGCCCGACTAGCGTAAACACCGGGGAGCTGTTTTTT; V gene: TRBV4-3; clone size: once; D gene: TRBD2; J gene: TRBJ2-2
CDR3 protein: CASSFRGPRGEQFF; CDR3 DNA: TGTGCCAGCAGTTTCCGGGGTCCCAGGGGTGAGCAGTTCTTC; V gene: TRBV28; clone size: -; D gene: -; J gene: TRBJ2-1
CDR3 protein: CASRTGQGWQPQHF; CDR3 DNA: TGTGCCAGCAGAACCGGACAGGGATGGCAGCCCCAGCATTTT; V gene: TRBV6-1; clone size: once; D gene: TRBD1; J gene: TRBJ1-5
CDR3 protein: CASSDNQPQHF; CDR3 DNA: TGTGCCAGCAGTGACAATCAGCCCCAGCATTTT; V gene: TRBV2; clone size: few; D gene: -; J gene: TRBJ1-5
CDR3 protein: CASSYGTSVSSYEQYF; CDR3 DNA: TGTGCCAGCAGTTACGGTACTAGCGTTAGCTCCTACGAGCAGTACTTC; V gene: TRBV6-6; clone size: -; D gene: TRBD2; J gene: TRBJ2-7
CDR3 protein: CASSGDRVYEQYF; CDR3 DNA: TGTGCCAGCAGTGGGGACAGGGTATACGAGCAGTACTTC; V gene: TRBV25-1; clone size: once; D gene: TRBD1; J gene: TRBJ2-7
CDR3 protein: CSAAGTSAFEQYF; CDR3 DNA: TGCAGTGCCGCCGGGACTAGCGCGTTCGAGCAGTACTTC; V gene: TRBV20-1; clone size: -; D gene: TRBD2; J gene: TRBJ2-7
CDR3 protein: CAWGGSGPDTGELFF; CDR3 DNA: TGTGCCTGGGGGGGTAGTGGGCCCGACACCGGGGAGCTGTTTTTT; V gene: TRBV30; clone size: few; D gene: -; J gene: TRBJ2-2
CDR3 protein: CALDRHNEQFF; CDR3 DNA: TGTGCCTTGGACAGGCACAATGAGCAGTTCTTC; V gene: TRBV30; clone size: -; D gene: TRBD1; J gene: TRBJ2-1
CDR3 protein: CASSQGQFSGANVLTF; CDR3 DNA: TGCGCCAGCAGCCAGGGACAGTTTTCTGGGGCCAACGTCCTGACTTTC; V gene: TRBV4-3; clone size: -; D gene: TRBD1; J gene: TRBJ2-6
CDR3 protein: CASSVPSGGGNEQFF; CDR3 DNA: TGTGCCAGCAGCGTACCTAGCGGGGGCGGCAATGAGCAGTTCTTC; V gene: TRBV9; clone size: -; D gene: TRBD2; J gene: TRBJ2-1
CDR3 protein: CASSPGYGPYNEQFF; CDR3 DNA: TGTGCCAGCTCACCAGGGTACGGGCCTTACAATGAGCAGTTCTTC; V gene: TRBV18; clone size: -; D gene: -; J gene: TRBJ2-1
CDR3 protein: CASSATSGSGEQFF; CDR3 DNA: TGTGCCAGCAGTGCGACTAGCGGGAGCGGAGAGCAGTTCTTC; V gene: TRBV6-4; clone size: -; D gene: TRBD2; J gene: TRBJ2-1
CDR3 protein: CASSLLTGSPDTQYF; CDR3 DNA: TGCGCCAGCAGCTTGTTAACAGGGAGCCCAGATACGCAGTATTTT; V gene: TRBV5-1; clone size: -; D gene: -; J gene: TRBJ2-3
CDR3 protein: CASSIDGGYEQFF; CDR3 DNA: TGTGCCAGTAGTATAGATGGGGGCTATGAGCAGTTCTTC; V gene: TRBV19; clone size: -; D gene: -; J gene: TRBJ2-1
CDR3 protein: CSAREEEGRLTSRVEQFF; CDR3 DNA: TGCAGTGCTAGAGAAGAAGAGGGTCGACTTACTAGTCGGGTTGAGCAGTTCTTC; V gene: TRBV20-1; clone size: -; D gene: -; J gene: TRBJ2-1
CDR3 protein: CASSSQGKDYEQYF; CDR3 DNA: TGTGCCAGCAGCTCACAGGGTAAGGACTACGAGCAGTACTTC; V gene: TRBV13; clone size: -; D gene: -; J gene: TRBJ2-7
CDR3 protein: CASSLALPWSNQPQHF; CDR3 DNA: TGTGCCAGCAGTTTAGCGCTGCCCTGGAGCAATCAGCCCCAGCATTTT; V gene: TRBV12-3/TRBV12-4; clone size: -; D gene: -; J gene: TRBJ1-5
CDR3 protein: CASRQEPFYGYTF; CDR3 DNA: TGTGCCAGCAGACAGGAGCCGTTCTATGGCTACACCTTC; V gene: TRBV28; clone size: -; D gene: -; J gene: TRBJ1-2
CDR3 protein: CASSSATGTGEPGANVLTF; CDR3 DNA: TGTGCCAGCAGCTCTGCCACCGGGACAGGGGAACCTGGGGCCAACGTCCTGACTTTC; V gene: TRBV21-1; clone size: once; D gene: -; J gene: TRBJ2-6
CDR3 protein: CASSPQEGGTGANEQYF; CDR3 DNA: TGTGCCAGTAGTCCACAGGAGGGGGGAACGGGGGCAAACGAGCAGTACTTC; V gene: TRBV19; clone size: -; D gene: -; J gene: TRBJ2-7
CDR3 protein: CATETDTGEQYF; CDR3 DNA: TGTGCCACCGAGACCGATACCGGGGAGCAGTACTTC; V gene: TRBV7-3; clone size: -; D gene: -; J gene: TRBJ2-7
CDR3 protein: CASSQDHLGQGAVGYTF; CDR3 DNA: TGCGCCAGCAGCCAGGACCACCTGGGACAGGGGGCCGTTGGCTACACCTTC; V gene: TRBV4-3; clone size: -; D gene: TRBD1; J gene: TRBJ1-2
CDR3 protein: CATWAYNEQFF; CDR3 DNA: TGTGCCACCTGGGCCTACAATGAGCAGTTCTTC; V gene: TRBV19; clone size: -; D gene: -; J gene: TRBJ2-1
CDR3 protein: CATRGGQNTGELFF; CDR3 DNA: TGTGCCACCCGCGGGGGGCAGAACACCGGGGAGCTGTTTTTT; V gene: TRBV15; clone size: -; D gene: TRBD2; J gene: TRBJ2-2
CDR3 protein: CASSFIGSSTDTQYF; CDR3 DNA: TGTGCCAGCAGCTTTATAGGGTCTAGCACAGATACGCAGTATTTT; V gene: TRBV7-2; clone size: -; D gene: -; J gene: TRBJ2-3
CDR3 protein: CASSLDPPRTSGSGDTQYF; CDR3 DNA: TGTGCCAGCAGCTTAGACCCCCCAAGGACTAGCGGGAGTGGAGATACGCAGTATTTT; V gene: TRBV7-6; clone size: -; D gene: TRBD2; J gene: TRBJ2-3
CDR3 protein: CAWRYRGNRRHSEQYF; CDR3 DNA: TGTGCCTGGAGGTATAGGGGGAATAGGAGGCATTCCGAGCAGTACTTC; V gene: TRBV30; clone size: few; D gene: -; J gene: TRBJ2-7
CDR3 protein: CSAIGGTGELFF; CDR3 DNA: TGCAGTGCGATTGGGGGCACCGGGGAGCTGTTTTTT; V gene: TRBV20-1; clone size: -; D gene: -; J gene: TRBJ2-2
CDR3 protein: CASREITDTQYF; CDR3 DNA: TGTGCCAGTAGGGAAATTACAGATACGCAGTATTTT; V gene: TRBV7-8; clone size: -; D gene: -; J gene: TRBJ2-3
CDR3 protein: CASRNPVFGRTSGRMWETQYF; CDR3 DNA: TGTGCCAGCAGGAACCCCGTCTTTGGGCGTACTAGCGGGAGAATGTGGGAGACCCAGTACTTC; V gene: TRBV25-1; clone size: -; D gene: TRBD2; J gene: TRBJ2-5
CDR3 protein: CAISERLGENTEAFF; CDR3 DNA: TGTGCCATCAGTGAGCGCCTGGGAGAGAACACTGAAGCTTTCTTT; V gene: TRBV10-3; clone size: -; D gene: -; J gene: TRBJ1-1
CDR3 protein: CASSDSRAGAEGELFF; CDR3 DNA: TGTGCCAGCAGTGACTCCAGAGCGGGGGCCGAAGGGGAGCTGTTTTTT; V gene: TRBV6-4; clone size: once; D gene: TRBD2; J gene: TRBJ2-2
CDR3 protein: CASSQDGPAELYF; CDR3 DNA: TGCGCCAGCAGCCAAGACGGCCCCGCTGAGCTGTATTTT; V gene: TRBV4-3; clone size: -; D gene: -; J gene: TRBJ2-3
CDR3 protein: CASSSPTLTSGNTGELFF; CDR3 DNA: TGTGCCAGCAGCTCGCCTACTCTTACTAGCGGGAACACCGGGGAGCTGTTTTTT; V gene: TRBV7-9; clone size: -; D gene: TRBD2; J gene: TRBJ2-2
CDR3 protein: CASSHLGQVGEQYF; CDR3 DNA: TGTGCCAGCAGCCACCTGGGGCAGGTGGGCGAGCAGTACTTC; V gene: TRBV12-3/TRBV12-4; clone size: -; D gene: -; J gene: TRBJ2-7
CDR3 protein: CASSYLTGDLNYGYTF; CDR3 DNA: TGTGCCAGCAGTTACTTAACAGGGGACCTTAACTATGGCTACACCTTC; V gene: TRBV6-5; clone size: -; D gene: TRBD1; J gene: TRBJ1-2
CDR3 protein: CASSWTEYSNQPQHF; CDR3 DNA: TGTGCCAGTAGTTGGACAGAGTATAGCAATCAGCCCCAGCATTTT; V gene: TRBV19; clone size: -; D gene: -; J gene: TRBJ1-5
CDR3 protein: CASSYGTSGNNEQFF; CDR3 DNA: TGTGCCAGCAGTTACGGGACTAGCGGGAACAATGAGCAGTTCTTC; V gene: TRBV27; clone size: -; D gene: TRBD2; J gene: TRBJ2-1
CDR3 protein: CASSFRDRSRGNQPQHF; CDR3 DNA: TGTGCCAGCAGCTTTCGCGACAGGTCCCGAGGCAATCAGCCCCAGCATTTT; V gene: TRBV5-5; clone size: -; D gene: -; J gene: TRBJ1-5
CDR3 protein: CASSQVSQGYEQYF; CDR3 DNA: TGCGCCAGCAGCCAAGTGTCGCAGGGCTACGAGCAGTACTTC; V gene: TRBV4-1; clone size: -; D gene: -; J gene: TRBJ2-7
CDR3 protein: CASSSLVGVSEKLFF; CDR3 DNA: TGTGCCAGCAGCTCCCTCGTGGGGGTGAGTGAAAAACTGTTTTTT; V gene: TRBV7-9; clone size: -; D gene: -; J gene: TRBJ1-4
CDR3 protein: CASSQEGLAGGPTDTQYF; CDR3 DNA: TGCGCCAGCAGCCAAGAGGGGCTAGCGGGAGGCCCCACAGATACGCAGTATTTT; V gene: TRBV4-3; clone size: -; D gene: TRBD2; J gene: TRBJ2-3
CDR3 protein: CASSFPQSGEQYF; CDR3 DNA: TGTGCCAGCAGTTTCCCCCAATCTGGGGAGCAGTACTTC; V gene: TRBV27; clone size: once; D gene: -; J gene: TRBJ2-7
CDR3 protein: CASSVKGTGPLNLQETQYF; CDR3 DNA: TGTGCCAGCAGCGTAAAGGGGACAGGGCCCCTAAACCTTCAAGAGACCCAGTACTTC; V gene: TRBV9; clone size: -; D gene: TRBD1; J gene: TRBJ2-5
CDR3 protein: CAITEGLGNEQFF; CDR3 DNA: TGTGCCATCACGGAAGGACTGGGCAATGAGCAGTTCTTC; V gene: TRBV10-3; clone size: -; D gene: -; J gene: TRBJ2-1
CDR3 protein: CASSPSGGANTDTQYF; CDR3 DNA: TGTGCCAGCAGTCCTAGCGGGGGGGCAAACACAGATACGCAGTATTTT; V gene: TRBV9; clone size: -; D gene: TRBD2; J gene: TRBJ2-3
CDR3 protein: CASSLTVSSTDTQYF; CDR3 DNA: TGTGCCAGCAGTCTGACAGTTTCTAGCACAGATACGCAGTATTTT; V gene: TRBV27; clone size: -; D gene: -; J gene: TRBJ2-3
CDR3 protein: CASSPAGGALYGYTF; CDR3 DNA: TGTGCCAGCAGCCCCGCGGGGGGGGCCTTATATGGCTACACCTTC; V gene: TRBV4-2; clone size: once; D gene: -; J gene: TRBJ1-2
CDR3 protein: CASSRRFLLAGVVNEQFF; CDR3 DNA: TGTGCCTCGAGTCGACGATTTTTACTAGCGGGAGTGGTCAATGAGCAGTTCTTC; V gene: TRBV30; clone size: -; D gene: TRBD2; J gene: TRBJ2-1